Described below is a single T cell receptor beta chain sequence and its context. The data were produced by immunoSEQ multiplex PCR, yet TCRdb's version contains in-frame clones alone and is incomplete. This table has 95,000 to 120,000 clones, about 91% appearing once. The data were taken from a study of OX40 agonist ivuxolimab in advanced cancers. Trimming took 2 bases from V and 0 from J, leaving 11 bases between them. Per the germline V gene, CDR1 is MNHNY and CDR2 is SVGAGI (reference sequence). This CDR3 is built from 16 residues. The source was CD4+ or CD8+ T cells sorted from blood, collected in a trial of the OX40 agonist ivuxolimab. The chain carries TRBV6-6 and TRBJ1-5; D ambiguous. The sequence was obtained from an adult with an advanced solid tumor such as melanoma, head and neck, liver or kidney cancer. The CDR3 DNA is TGTGCCAGCAGTTACGGACGGGGAAATAGCAATCAGCCCCAGCATTTT. Its translation is CASSYGRGNSNQPQHF.